This is a list of T cell receptor beta chains from one sample in a study of T-cell memory formation after mild COVID-19. Each CDR3 protein gets one entry after TCRdb re-called the 5' RACE reads with MiXCR. The profile shows roughly 170,000 distinct CDR3 sequences, about a fifth of them singletons. The source material was PBMCs or a T cell subset sorted from them (not recorded which). These receptor sequences come from an adult woman who had mild COVID-19 (a few samples of this study predate the infection). Cell type and time point are not known. Each CDR3 is given with its conserved first and last residue. The D gene is left open where the match is weak. Clone size is stated in some rows and not others, as once, few, many or a class when expanded.

v_call	j_call	d_call	clone_size	cdr3_aa	cdr3_nt
TRBV9	TRBJ2-5	TRBD1	few	CASSGGTGKETQYF	TGTGCCAGCAGCGGCGGGACAGGGAAAGAGACCCAGTACTTC
TRBV20-1	TRBJ1-1	TRBD1	-	CSARSDRVGSTEAFF	TGCAGTGCTAGATCGGACAGGGTGGGAAGCACTGAAGCTTTCTTT
TRBV7-8	TRBJ2-1	TRBD2	many	CASSLVYQRESYNEQFF	TGTGCCAGCAGCTTAGTTTATCAGCGGGAGTCCTACAATGAGCAGTTCTTC
TRBV12-3/TRBV12-4	TRBJ1-2	-	few	CASSAGASGYTF	TGTGCCAGCAGTGCTGGGGCATCCGGCTACACCTTC
TRBV4-1	TRBJ1-1	-	many	CASSRGTNGEAFF	TGCGCCAGCAGCCGGGGGACTAACGGTGAAGCTTTCTTT
TRBV29-1	TRBJ1-3	-	few	CSGRDVGNTIYF	TGCAGCGGCCGGGACGTAGGAAACACCATATATTTT
TRBV27	TRBJ1-1	-	-	CASSLSGLGTEAFF	TGTGCCAGCAGTTTGTCGGGGTTGGGCACTGAAGCTTTCTTT
TRBV5-1	TRBJ2-1	TRBD1	many	CASSLGQGADEQFF	TGCGCCAGCAGCTTGGGACAGGGGGCCGATGAGCAGTTCTTC
TRBV7-9	TRBJ1-1	-	-	CASSLDAGTEAFF	TGTGCCAGCAGCTTAGATGCGGGCACTGAAGCTTTCTTT
TRBV2	TRBJ1-5	TRBD1	-	CASRGGQGSHQPQHF	TGTGCCAGCAGGGGGGGACAGGGTAGCCATCAGCCCCAGCATTTT
TRBV4-1	TRBJ2-7	-	few	CASSLNAAMSSYEQYF	TGCGCCAGCAGCCTCAACGCTGCGATGAGCTCCTACGAGCAGTACTTC
TRBV13	TRBJ2-3	TRBD2	-	CASSPPMRGAGVYRTDTQYF	TGTGCCAGCAGCCCACCTATGAGAGGCGCGGGAGTGTATAGGACAGATACGCAGTATTTT
TRBV11-2	TRBJ2-7	-	once	CASSPPGINSYEQYF	TGTGCCAGCAGTCCACCGGGAATAAACTCCTACGAGCAGTACTTC
TRBV7-9	TRBJ1-6	-	-	CASSLEGHKAPLHF	TGTGCCAGCAGCTTAGAGGGCCACAAGGCACCCCTCCACTTT
TRBV4-3	TRBJ2-7	TRBD2	many	CASSLLSGTQSYEQYF	TGCGCCAGCAGCCTGTTAAGCGGGACCCAATCCTACGAGCAGTACTTC
TRBV12-3/TRBV12-4	TRBJ2-7	-	-	CASSLGRLADRAYEQYF	TGTGCCAGCAGTTTGGGTCGGCTGGCAGACCGAGCCTACGAGCAGTACTTC
TRBV5-5	TRBJ2-7	-	few	CASSLGYGREQQYF	TGTGCCAGCAGCTTGGGTTACGGGCGCGAGCAACAGTACTTC
TRBV2	TRBJ2-1	TRBD1	few	CASSTALQGVTLYNEQFF	TGTGCCAGCAGTACTGCTCTACAGGGGGTGACCCTCTACAATGAGCAGTTCTTC
TRBV5-1	TRBJ1-1	-	few	CASSLEGNSGTEAFF	TGCGCCAGCAGCTTGGAGGGGAATAGTGGCACTGAAGCTTTCTTT
TRBV6-5	TRBJ2-7	-	-	CASSYRNEQYF	TGTGCCAGCAGTTACCGGAACGAGCAGTACTTC
TRBV10-3	TRBJ2-7	TRBD2	-	CATQGLAGGPPYEQYF	TGTGCCACCCAGGGGCTAGCGGGAGGGCCCCCCTACGAGCAGTACTTC
TRBV4-1	TRBJ2-3	-	-	CASSQDPALLGGTDTQYF	TGCGCCAGCAGCCAAGATCCCGCCCTCCTGGGAGGCACAGATACGCAGTATTTT
TRBV7-9	TRBJ2-2	-	-	CASSFRGGTGELFF	TGTGCCAGCAGCTTCAGGGGTGGCACCGGGGAGCTGTTTTTT
TRBV4-3	TRBJ2-6	-	few	CASSQDGANVLTF	TGCGCCAGCAGCCAAGATGGGGCCAACGTCCTGACTTTC
TRBV19	TRBJ2-7	-	-	CASSMRNYGSYEQYF	TGTGCCAGTAGTATGCGGAACTACGGCTCCTACGAGCAGTACTTC
TRBV5-1	TRBJ2-7	-	-	CASSLAFQGPYEQYF	TGCGCCAGCAGCTTGGCGTTCCAGGGACCCTACGAGCAGTACTTC
TRBV5-1	TRBJ2-7	-	few	CASSLRGDPYEQYF	TGCGCCAGCAGCTTGAGAGGCGACCCCTACGAGCAGTACTTC
TRBV20-1	TRBJ1-1	-	-	CSAGMGTGYPEAFF	TGCAGTGCTGGGATGGGTACGGGTTACCCTGAAGCTTTCTTT
TRBV5-1	TRBJ2-7	-	-	CASSSTRRPYEQYF	TGCGCCAGCAGCTCGACTAGGCGACCCTACGAGCAGTACTTC
TRBV3-1	TRBJ2-6	-	-	CASSQGHSAAGANVLTF	TGTGCCAGCAGCCAAGGGCATAGCGCTGCTGGGGCCAACGTCCTGACTTTC
TRBV4-1	TRBJ2-7	-	-	CASSQETGSDYEQYF	TGCGCCAGCAGCCAGGAGACAGGATCTGACTACGAGCAGTACTTC
TRBV15	TRBJ2-6	TRBD1	few	CAAGDRDSGANVLTF	TGTGCCGCCGGGGACAGAGACTCTGGGGCCAACGTCCTGACTTTC
TRBV7-3	TRBJ1-1	-	few	CASSLRGGWTEAFF	TGTGCCAGCAGCCTAAGGGGGGGGTGGACTGAAGCTTTCTTT
TRBV7-6	TRBJ2-3	TRBD2	few	CASSFVHEAGDDTDTQYF	TGTGCCAGCAGCTTTGTCCACGAGGCGGGGGACGACACAGATACGCAGTATTTT
TRBV7-6	TRBJ1-4	TRBD1	-	CASSRDRDEKLFF	TGTGCCAGCAGCCGCGACAGGGATGAAAAACTGTTTTTT
TRBV13	TRBJ1-1	TRBD1	few	CASSLSVPNRGESEEGAFF	TGTGCCAGCAGCTTATCGGTACCCAACAGGGGGGAATCCGAGGAGGGAGCTTTCTTT
TRBV4-1	TRBJ1-1	-	few	CASSQDLGPTEAFF	TGCGCCAGCAGCCAAGATTTGGGGCCCACTGAAGCTTTCTTT
TRBV12-3/TRBV12-4	TRBJ1-5	-	few	CASSPQGQPQHF	TGTGCCAGCAGTCCCCAGGGTCAGCCCCAGCATTTT
TRBV15	TRBJ1-5	-	-	CATSRARNNQPQHF	TGTGCCACCAGCAGAGCTAGAAACAATCAGCCCCAGCATTTT
TRBV9	TRBJ2-7	-	-	CASSGGGSPTYEQYF	TGTGCCAGCAGTGGGGGCGGGAGCCCCACCTACGAGCAGTACTTC
TRBV6-6	TRBJ2-1	TRBD2	-	CASSSGLAGFYNEQFF	TGTGCCAGCAGCTCGGGACTAGCGGGGTTCTACAATGAGCAGTTCTTC
TRBV7-8	TRBJ2-2	TRBD1	many	CASHPRGPGELFF	TGTGCCAGCCACCCTAGGGGGCCCGGGGAGCTGTTTTTT
TRBV24-1	TRBJ2-5	TRBD1	-	CATSDIQGPETQYF	TGTGCCACCAGTGATATACAGGGGCCTGAGACCCAGTACTTC
TRBV29-1	TRBJ1-2	-	-	CSVDGAGYGYTF	TGCAGCGTCGATGGGGCAGGCTATGGCTACACCTTC
TRBV18	TRBJ1-5	-	-	CASSPGAGGRSNQPQHF	TGTGCCAGCTCACCCGGGGCTGGGGGCCGTAGCAATCAGCCCCAGCATTTT
TRBV5-1	TRBJ1-2	-	few	CASSLEDGRPYGYTF	TGCGCCAGCAGCTTGGAGGATGGCAGGCCCTATGGCTACACCTTC
TRBV12-3/TRBV12-4	TRBJ2-1	TRBD2	-	CASSWEGGLDEQFF	TGTGCCAGCAGTTGGGAGGGAGGGTTGGATGAGCAGTTCTTC
TRBV4-1	TRBJ2-5	TRBD1	few	CASSHGTGGSLETQYF	TGCGCCAGCAGCCACGGGACAGGGGGCAGCTTAGAGACCCAGTACTTC
TRBV20-1	TRBJ2-2	-	-	CSARDGGVETGELFF	TGCAGTGCTAGAGATGGGGGAGTGGAGACCGGGGAGCTGTTTTTT
TRBV6-5	TRBJ1-6	TRBD1	few	CASSERDRNSPLHF	TGTGCCAGCAGCGAGCGGGACAGAAATTCACCCCTCCACTTT
TRBV7-6	TRBJ2-3	TRBD2	-	CASSRSGAGTDTQYF	TGTGCCAGCAGTCGTAGCGGGGCCGGCACAGATACGCAGTATTTT